A single T cell receptor (beta chain) is shown here with its context. What it recognizes is unknown. This sample is part of a study of CXCR3-negative and CXCR3-positive naive CD8 T cells. Study background: The total count of TRB reads reached 120 million to 150 million, and each library contributed about 1.5 +/- 0.3 million. Study-level points and caveats: Naive cells that were CXCR3-negative or CXCR3-positive used TRBV-TRBJ genes alike, while memory cells diverged. Each naive subset displayed comparably high diversity, whereas memory CD8+ cells displayed much lower diversity.

CDR1 and CDR2 from the germline V gene are MNHNY and SVGAGI (reference sequence). The CDR3 sequence is 17 residues long. Libraries of TRB cDNA were made by 5' RACE and carried UMIs. From the 5' RACE reads, TCRdb lists one entry per CDR3 protein and no DNA. Here the sample table reports tens of thousands of distinct CDR3 sequences. Triplicate sorts of roughly 300,000 cells per CD8+ subset. The sequenced material came from memory CD8+ T cells from blood. The chain joins TRBV6-6 to TRBJ2-3; TCRdb proposes TRBD2, but this gene call is untestable without DNA. This clonotype was sampled from a human donor in good health. Some clones in this sample may be carry-over from other donors' samples. This CDR3 is CASSYPSERPSTDTQYF.